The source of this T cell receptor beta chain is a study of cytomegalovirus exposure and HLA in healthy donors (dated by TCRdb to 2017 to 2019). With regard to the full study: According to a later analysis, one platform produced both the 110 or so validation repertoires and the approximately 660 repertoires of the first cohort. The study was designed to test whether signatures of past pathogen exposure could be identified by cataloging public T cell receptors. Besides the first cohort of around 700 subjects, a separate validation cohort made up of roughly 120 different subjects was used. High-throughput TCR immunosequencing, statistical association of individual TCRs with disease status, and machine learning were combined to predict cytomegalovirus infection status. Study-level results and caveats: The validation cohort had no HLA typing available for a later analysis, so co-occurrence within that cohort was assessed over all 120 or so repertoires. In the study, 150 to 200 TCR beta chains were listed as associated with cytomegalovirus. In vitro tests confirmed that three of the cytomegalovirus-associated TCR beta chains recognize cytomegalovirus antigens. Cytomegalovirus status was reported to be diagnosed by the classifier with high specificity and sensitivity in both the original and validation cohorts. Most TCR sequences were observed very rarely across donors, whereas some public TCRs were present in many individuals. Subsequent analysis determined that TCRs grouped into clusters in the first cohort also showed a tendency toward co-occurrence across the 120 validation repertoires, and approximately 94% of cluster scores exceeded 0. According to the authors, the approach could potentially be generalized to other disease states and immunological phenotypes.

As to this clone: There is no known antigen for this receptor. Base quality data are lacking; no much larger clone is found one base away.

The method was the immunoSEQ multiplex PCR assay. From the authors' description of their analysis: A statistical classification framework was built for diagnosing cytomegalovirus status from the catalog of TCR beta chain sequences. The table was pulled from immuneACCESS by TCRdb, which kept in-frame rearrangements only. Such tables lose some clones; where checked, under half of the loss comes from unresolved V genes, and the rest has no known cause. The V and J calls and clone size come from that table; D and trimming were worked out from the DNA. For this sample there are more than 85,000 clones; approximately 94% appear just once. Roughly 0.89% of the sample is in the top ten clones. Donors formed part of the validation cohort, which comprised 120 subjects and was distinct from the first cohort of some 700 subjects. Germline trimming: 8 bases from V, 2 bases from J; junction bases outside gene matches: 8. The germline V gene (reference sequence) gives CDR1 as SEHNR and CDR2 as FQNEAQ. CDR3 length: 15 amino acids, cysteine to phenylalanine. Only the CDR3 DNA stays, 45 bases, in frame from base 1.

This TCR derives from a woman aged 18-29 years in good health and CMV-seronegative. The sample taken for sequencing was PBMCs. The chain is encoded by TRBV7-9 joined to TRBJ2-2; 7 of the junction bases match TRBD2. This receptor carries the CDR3 CASSPPGLNTGELFF. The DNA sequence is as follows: TGTGCCAGCTCCCCCCCGGGACTAAACACCGGGGAGCTGTTTTTT.